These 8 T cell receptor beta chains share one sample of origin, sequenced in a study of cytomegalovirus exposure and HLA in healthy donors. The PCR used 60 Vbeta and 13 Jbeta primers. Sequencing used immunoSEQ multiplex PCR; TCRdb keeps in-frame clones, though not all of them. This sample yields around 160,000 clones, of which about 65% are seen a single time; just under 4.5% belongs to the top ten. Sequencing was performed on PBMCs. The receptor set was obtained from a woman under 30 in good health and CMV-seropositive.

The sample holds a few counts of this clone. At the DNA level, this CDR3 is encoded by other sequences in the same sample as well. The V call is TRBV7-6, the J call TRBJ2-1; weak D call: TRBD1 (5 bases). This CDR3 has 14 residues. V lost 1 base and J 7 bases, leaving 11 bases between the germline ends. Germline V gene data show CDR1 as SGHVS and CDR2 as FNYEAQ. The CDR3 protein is CASSLGTLGNEQFF. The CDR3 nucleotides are TGTGCCAGCAGCTTAGGGACATTGGGGAATGAGCAGTTCTTC.

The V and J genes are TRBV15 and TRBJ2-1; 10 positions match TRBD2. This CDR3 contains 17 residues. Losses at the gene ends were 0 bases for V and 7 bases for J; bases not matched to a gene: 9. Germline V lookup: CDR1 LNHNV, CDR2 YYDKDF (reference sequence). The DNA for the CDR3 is TGTGCCACCAGCAGAGAATACAGCGGGGGGGCTTGGAATGAGCAGTTCTTC. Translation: CATSREYSGGAWNEQFF.

The CDR3 region is CASTRLAGMANTGELFF. The CDR3 nucleotides read TGTGCCAGCACTCGACTAGCGGGAATGGCGAACACCGGGGAGCTGTTTTTT. The V call is TRBV5-6, the J call TRBJ2-2; 11 bases agree with TRBD2. CDR3 size: 17 residues. In germline, CDR1 is SGHDT, CDR2 YYEEEE. Trimming cost V 6 bases and J 0 bases; bases outside gene matches: 7.

For the CDR3, the DNA is TGTGCCAGCAGGGCGGCGGCCTATTCACTGTTCTTC. Translated, it gives CASRAAAYSLFF. This rearrangement joins TRBV28 to TRBJ2-1, with D hard to call. CDR1 MDHEN and CDR2 SYDVKM come from the germline V gene. This CDR3 is built from 12 residues. Trimming cost V 6 bases and J 15 bases, with 18 bases left between them. The entire variable domain, with the rest obtained from reference TRBV28 and TRBJ2-1, is as follows: DVKVTQSSRYLVKRTGEKVFLECVQDMDHENMFWYRQDPGLGLRLIYFSYDVKMKEKGDIPEGYSVSREKKERFSLILESASTNQTSMYLCASRAAAYSLFFGPGTRLTVL.

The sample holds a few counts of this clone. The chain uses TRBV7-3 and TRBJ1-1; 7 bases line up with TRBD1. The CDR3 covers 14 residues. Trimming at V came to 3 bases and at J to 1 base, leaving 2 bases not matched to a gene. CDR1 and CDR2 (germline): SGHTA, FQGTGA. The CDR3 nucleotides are TGTGCCAGCAGCTTGCAGGGGGGGAACACTGAAGCTTTCTTT. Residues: CASSLQGGNTEAFF.

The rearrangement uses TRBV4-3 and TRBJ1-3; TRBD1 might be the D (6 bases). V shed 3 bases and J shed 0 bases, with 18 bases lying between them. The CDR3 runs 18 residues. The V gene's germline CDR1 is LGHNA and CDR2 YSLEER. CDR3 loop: CASSQGPLPGVSGNTIYF. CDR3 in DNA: TGCGCCAGCAGCCAGGGGCCTCTGCCAGGGGTCTCTGGAAACACCATATATTTT.

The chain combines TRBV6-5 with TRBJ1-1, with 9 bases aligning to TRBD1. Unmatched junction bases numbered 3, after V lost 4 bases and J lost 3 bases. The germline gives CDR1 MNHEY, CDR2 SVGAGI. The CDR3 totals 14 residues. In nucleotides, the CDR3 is TGTGCCAGCAGTTGGGACAGGGCGGACACTGAAGCTTTCTTT. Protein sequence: CASSWDRADTEAFF.

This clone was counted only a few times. The CDR3, as DNA: TGTGCCAGCAGCCCCATTAAGCCGGGTTCGGGTGGAAACACCATATATTTT. Protein: CASSPIKPGSGGNTIYF. The rearrangement links TRBV7-2 to TRBJ1-3; no clear D gene. The V gene's germline CDR1 is SGHTA and CDR2 FQGNSA. The CDR3 loop spans 17 amino acids. V was pared by 5 bases and J by 3 bases, with 20 bases between.